The source of this T cell receptor (beta chain) is a study of blood T cell repertoires in COVID-19. In the study overall: Acute-phase and convalescent COVID-19 samples originated in the United States, Italy and Spain. T cells, B-cell-depleted T cells, or PBMCs provided the cDNA or gDNA that served as material.

With 5 bases removed from V and 0 bases from J, the gap between germline ends came to 12 bases. Germline V CDR1 and CDR2: SGDLS, YYNGEE. This CDR3 is built from 15 residues. Assay: immunoSEQ multiplex PCR; the TCRdb copy retains only in-frame clones and omits some. The table records 200,000 to 300,000 clones, roughly 90% of them present only once. Sequencing was carried out using peripheral blood. This clonotype was obtained from a man between 60 and 75 years old who had recovered from COVID-19. The chain carries TRBV9 and TRBJ1-3; D not certain. The CDR3 bases are TGTGCCAGCAGGAGAAACTTTGCCTCTGGAAACACCATATATTTT. Translation: CASRRNFASGNTIYF.